This TCR beta chain was documented in a study of OX40 agonist ivuxolimab in advanced cancers. At the level of the study: The eligibility criteria allowed prior anti-PD-1, anti-PD-L1 or anti-CTLA-4 therapy, and around 40% had some.

This table comes from immunoSEQ multiplex PCR, and its TCRdb copy is limited to in-frame clones, with some not included. The sample lists approximately 58,000 clones, roughly 81% occurring once. This clonotype was sampled from an adult with an advanced solid tumor such as melanoma, head and neck, liver or kidney cancer. Source: CD4+ or CD8+ T cells sorted from blood, taken in a trial of the OX40 agonist ivuxolimab.

The CDR3 protein is CAWSRDRRYNEQFF. CDR3 nucleotide sequence: TGTGCCTGGAGCCGGGACAGGAGATACAATGAGCAGTTCTTC. The chain combines TRBV30 with TRBJ2-1; 8 nucleotides agree with TRBD1. With V trimmed by 3 bases and J by 4 bases, 5 bases remained unmatched. Per germline, CDR1 GTSNPN and CDR2 SVGIG (reference sequence). The CDR3 is 14 residues long. The full variable domain, in which reference TRBV30 and TRBJ2-1 provide the parts outside the CDR3, is SQTIHQWPATLVQPVGSPLSLECTVEGTSNPNLYWYRQAAGRGLQLLFYSVGIGQISSEVPQNLSASRPQDRQFILSSKKLLLSDSGFYLCAWSRDRRYNEQFFGPGTRLTVL.